A single sample gave rise to the 21 T cell receptor beta chains below, sequenced in a study of cytomegalovirus exposure and HLA in healthy donors. Primers: 60 Vbeta forward and 13 Jbeta reverse. Here immunoSEQ multiplex PCR was the method, and the copy in TCRdb shows in-frame clones only, minus some. The sample has approximately 170,000 clones; over 70% are singletons. Sequencing was performed on PBMCs. These TCRs come from a man in his fifties in good health and CMV-seropositive.

V usage is TRBV28 and J usage is TRBJ2-3; 16 nucleotides agree with TRBD2. Germline lookup yields CDR1 MDHEN and CDR2 SYDVKM. The CDR3 loop spans 19 amino acids. The V segment lost 5 bases and the J segment 0 bases; nucleotides outside the gene matches: 8. In DNA form, the CDR3 reads TGTGCCAGCAGTGGGGGACTAGCGGGAGGGAGCCTGAGCACAGATACGCAGTATTTT. Residues: CASSGGLAGGSLSTDTQYF.

About this clone: One junction end disagrees with the germline gene, perhaps due to a read error. The rearrangement joins TRBV27 to TRBJ1-6; D is unclear. The germline gives CDR1 MNHEY, CDR2 SMNVEV (reference sequence). The CDR3 contains 13 residues. CDR3 loop: CASRLASSSPLHF. The CDR3 DNA reads TGTGCCAGCCGTTTAGCGTCTAGTTCACCCCTCCACTTT.

V usage is TRBV6-1 and J usage is TRBJ1-1; no clear D. The ends were cut back, 11 bases at V and 4 bases at J, with 17 bases in the middle. The germline V gene has CDR1 MNHNS and CDR2 SASEGT. The CDR3 is 13 amino acids. This CDR3 reads CAVDSPLSTEAFF. CDR3 coding DNA: TGTGCCGTTGATTCCCCTTTGAGCACTGAAGCTTTCTTT.

The chain recombines TRBV2 with TRBJ1-5; TRBD1 matches 8 bases. Looked up from germline, CDR1 is SNHLY and CDR2 is FYNNEI. The CDR3 has 12 amino acids. V lost 8 bases to trimming and J lost 9 bases; unmatched junction nucleotides: 6. The CDR3, as DNA: TGTGCCAGCGGCAGGGGGCACGGGCCCCAGCATTTT. Protein product: CASGRGHGPQHF.

The genes are TRBV30 and TRBJ2-3, with TRBD2 matching over 7 bases. This CDR3 region has 15 residues. Trimming removed 1 base from V and 5 bases from J; junction bases left unmatched: 9. Germline CDR1 reads GTSNPN; CDR2 reads SVGIG (reference sequence). The CDR3 sequence: CAWSGGGTAGDTQYF. The CDR3 nucleotides are TGTGCCTGGAGTGGGGGAGGGACCGCCGGAGATACGCAGTATTTT.

V usage is TRBV4-3 and J usage is TRBJ1-2; perhaps TRBD1 as D (5 bases). The CDR3 is made up of 15 amino acids. Deletions cut 0 bases from V and 9 bases from J, with 17 bases between. Germline CDR1 reads LGHNA; CDR2 reads YSLEER. The CDR3 is CASSQDRSVAGSYTF. The CDR3 bases are TGCGCCAGCAGCCAAGATAGAAGCGTTGCAGGGAGCTACACCTTC.

A remark on this clone: Its ends do not fully match the called genes, so a read error is possible. Other DNA sequences in this specimen translate into the identical CDR3. This chain links TRBV6-5 with TRBJ1-1, with a tentative D call TRBD1 (6 bases). Germline lookup yields CDR1 MNHEY and CDR2 SVGAGI. This CDR3 is built from 15 residues. CDR3 loop: CASSQYRARNTEAFF. The DNA for the CDR3 is TGCGCCAGCAGTCAATACAGGGCCCGGAACACTGAAGCTTTCTTT.

This clone was counted only a few times. The V gene is TRBV5-1, the J gene TRBJ2-7; TRBD1 aligns across 8 bases. Germline V gene sequence: CDR1 SGHRS, CDR2 YFSETQ. After removal of 4 bases from V and 3 bases from J, the junction contained 9 bases not matched to a gene. This CDR3 contains 15 residues. CDR3 in amino acids: CASSLTPGTGYEQYF. The CDR3 DNA reads TGCGCCAGCAGCCTGACCCCCGGGACAGGCTACGAGCAGTACTTC.

The chain uses TRBV19 and TRBJ2-2, with 8 nucleotides matching TRBD1. The trim removed 4 bases at V and 9 bases at J, leaving 4 bases unmatched. The length of the CDR3 is 13 residues. Germline V CDR1 and CDR2: LNHDA, SQIVND (reference sequence). CDR3 in amino acids: CASSRTGIRELFF. The CDR3 nucleotides read TGTGCCAGTAGTAGGACAGGGATCCGGGAGCTGTTTTTT.

V usage is TRBV5-1 and J usage is TRBJ1-2; D not certain. With 0 bases removed from V and 2 bases from J, the gap between germline ends came to 8 bases. The CDR3 covers 14 residues. Germline V gives CDR1 SGHRS, CDR2 YFSETQ. The CDR3 is CASSLVSQNYGYTF. The CDR3 bases are TGCGCCAGCAGCTTGGTTTCTCAGAACTATGGCTACACCTTC.

This chain links TRBV10-3 with TRBJ2-1, with 12 bases matching TRBD2. The CDR3 extends over 17 amino acids. The J segment lost 9 bases and the V segment lost 5 bases, leaving 14 bases of the junction unmatched. From germline, CDR1 is ENHRY and CDR2 SYGVKD. Here the CDR3 reads CAISNLLAGGRVAEQFF. For the CDR3, the DNA is TGTGCCATCAGTAACCTTCTAGCGGGGGGGCGGGTGGCTGAGCAGTTCTTC.

This chain links TRBV5-1 with TRBJ2-3; TRBD1 agrees at 9 bases. J lost 5 bases, V lost 3 bases, and 4 bases had no gene match. Germline V CDR1 and CDR2: SGHRS, YFSETQ. The CDR3 consists of 14 residues. This CDR3 is CASSSPTGGDTQYF. CDR3 in DNA: TGCGCCAGCAGCTCTCCGACAGGGGGAGATACGCAGTATTTT.

The chain has TRBV4-2 and TRBJ2-2, with D maybe TRBD1 (6 bases). The CDR3 contains 15 residues. Per germline, CDR1 LGHNA and CDR2 YNFKEQ. Deletions cut 3 bases from V and 1 base from J, with 9 bases between. The DNA of the CDR3 is TGTGCCAGCAGCCAGGACAGAGTGAACACCGGGGAGCTGTTTTTT. Amino acid sequence: CASSQDRVNTGELFF.

V gene TRBV6-1 combines with J gene TRBJ1-5; tentative D call: TRBD1 (5 bases). The ends were cut back, 3 bases at V and 6 bases at J, with 6 bases in the middle. CDR3 size: 12 residues. Germline V gene lookup returns CDR1 MNHNS and CDR2 SASEGT. The CDR3 DNA reads as TGTGCCAGCAGTGAGGGGGGTCAGCCCCAGCATTTT. The encoded protein is CASSEGGQPQHF.

This clone was observed a handful of times. This chain uses TRBV19 with TRBJ2-4; the match to TRBD1 covers 9 bases. Germline V CDR1 and CDR2: LNHDA, SQIVND (reference sequence). The CDR3 contains 13 residues. V was clipped by 5 bases and J by 8 bases; unmatched bases: 4. The chain's CDR3 is CASSGQGWHIQYF. DNA for the CDR3: TGTGCCAGTAGTGGACAGGGGTGGCACATTCAGTACTTC.

Details on this clone: Given the absence of the conserved phenylalanine or tryptophan at the CDR3 end, a read error is likely. It is unclear where the CDR3 begins or ends on the DNA, so no DNA is shown, and the CDR3 is as TCRdb lists it. The chain carries TRBV12-5 and TRBJ2-7; TRBD1 reflects the table's D call only, with no check against the DNA. The CDR3 is 8 residues long, ends included. Germline loops: CDR1 LGHNT, CDR2 FRNRAP. The CDR3: CASGLGHP.

V usage is TRBV15 and J usage is TRBJ2-5, with D tentatively TRBD1 (6 bases). The closer fit of TRBJ2-7 to the DNA end suggests the J call may be wrong. Germline V gene data show CDR1 as LNHNV and CDR2 as YYDKDF (reference sequence). The CDR3 contains 15 residues. CDR3 in DNA: TGTGCCACCAGCACTTACAGGGACGCCTCCTACGAGCAGTACTTC. It codes for CATSTYRDASYEQYF.

The V and J genes are TRBV7-3 and TRBJ2-1; 7 bases match TRBD1. The CDR3 runs to 13 residues. The trim removed 5 bases at V and 6 bases at J, leaving 4 bases unmatched. Germline CDR1 reads SGHTA; CDR2 reads FQGTGA. The CDR3 bases are TGTGCCAGCAGCCCGACAGGGATCAATGAGCAGTTCTTC. This gives the protein CASSPTGINEQFF.

The chain couples TRBV7-9 to TRBJ2-5; possibly TRBD2 for D (5 bases). In germline, CDR1 is SEHNR, CDR2 FQNEAQ (reference sequence). The CDR3 has 13 residues. V dropped 5 bases and J dropped 5 bases, with 12 bases sitting between them. CDR3 sequence (DNA): TGTGCCAGCAGCCCGACTATATCGGAGACCCAGTACTTC. Encoded protein: CASSPTISETQYF.

This rearrangement joins TRBV6-1 to TRBJ2-1, with D possibly being TRBD1 (6 bases). The CDR3 length is 14 residues. V was clipped by 3 bases and J by 7 bases, with 13 bases between them. CDR1 and CDR2 from the germline V gene are MNHNS and SASEGT. The CDR3 loop is CASSDRGKGNEQFF. The CDR3 DNA reads TGTGCCAGCAGTGATAGGGGGAAGGGAAATGAGCAGTTCTTC.

The V gene is TRBV11-2, the J gene TRBJ2-1, with no clear D. CDR3 length equals 13 residues. Germline lookup yields CDR1 SGHAT and CDR2 FQNNGV. Trimming removed 6 bases at V and 6 bases at J, with 12 bases between. CDR3 in amino acids: CASSSGLSNEQFF. CDR3 bases: TGTGCCAGCAGTTCGGGTCTCTCCAATGAGCAGTTCTTC.